This is a list of T cell receptor beta chains from one sample in a study of blood T cells in healthy people across ages. TCRdb re-derived calls from the 5' RACE reads in MiXCR, one entry per CDR3 protein. This sample carries some 290,000 distinct CDR3 sequences, 25% to 30% of them seen once, and the ten largest clones take roughly 28%. Material: blood. All receptors derive from a woman in her seventies in good health. Each CDR3 is given with its conserved first and last residue. D genes are given only for firm matches. Some rows have no size entry. The others give once, few or many, or a class for an expanded clone.

j_call	v_call	d_call	clone_size	cdr3_nt	cdr3_aa
TRBJ2-7	TRBV4-2	TRBD2	.	TGTGCCAGCAGCCACGTAGGGACTAGCGGGAGGCGTAGGGACTACGAGCAGTACTTC	CASSHVGTSGRRRDYEQYF
TRBJ2-5	TRBV24-1	.	.	TGTGCCACCAGTGATGCGGGGACAGTTCAAGAGACCCAGTACTTC	CATSDAGTVQETQYF
TRBJ2-3	TRBV27	.	.	TGTGCCAGCAGTTTATCCAGCCCAGATACGCAGTATTTT	CASSLSSPDTQYF
TRBJ1-2	TRBV20-1	TRBD1	few	TGCAGTGCTAGGGATGGACAGGTCTTTAACTATGGCTACACCTTC	CSARDGQVFNYGYTF
TRBJ2-1	TRBV18	.	few	TGTGCCAGCTCACCACCGGGACCCTTTGTTAGTGAGCAGTTCTTC	CASSPPGPFVSEQFF
TRBJ2-7	TRBV2	TRBD1	.	TGTGCCAGCAGGAGGGGACAGGGAGGGGACGAGCAGTACTTC	CASRRGQGGDEQYF
TRBJ2-1	TRBV7-2	.	few	TGTGCCAGCAGCTCGGGGGCAGGGACGTACAATGAGCAGTTCTTC	CASSSGAGTYNEQFF
TRBJ2-7	TRBV6-2/TRBV6-3	TRBD1	.	TGTGCCAGCAGTTACCCCGACAGGGGGCATGCTCACGAGCAGTACTTC	CASSYPDRGHAHEQYF
TRBJ2-5	TRBV2	.	.	TGTGCCAGCAGCCTCGGAGGGCCTGCGGGAACCCTCCAAGAGACCCAGTACTTC	CASSLGGPAGTLQETQYF
TRBJ1-1	TRBV7-9	.	.	TGTGCTGGTGGGGGCCTGAACACTGAAGCTTTCTTT	CAGGGLNTEAFF
TRBJ1-1	TRBV28	.	many	TGTGCCAGCAGTTCACAGGGTTTTGGTTTGGGTAGAGAAGCTTTCTTT	CASSSQGFGLGREAFF
TRBJ1-1	TRBV18	TRBD1	few	TGTGCCAGCTCACCACCATGGGACAGGGGTGCCAACACTGAAGCTTTCTTT	CASSPPWDRGANTEAFF
TRBJ2-2	TRBV20-1	.	few	TGCAGTGCTAGAGACGTTTGGCCCGGCGGACCGAACACCGGGGAGCTGTTTTTT	CSARDVWPGGPNTGELFF
TRBJ2-3	TRBV5-1	.	.	TGCGCCAGCAGCTTGGAAGGGGTGGGAGATACGCAGTATTTT	CASSLEGVGDTQYF
TRBJ2-2	TRBV11-2	.	.	TGTGCCAGCAGCTTAGATGGGACCTACACCGGGGAGCTGTTTTTT	CASSLDGTYTGELFF
TRBJ2-7	TRBV9	TRBD2	.	TGTGCCAGCAGCCCTAGCGGGAACGCCTACGAGCAGTACTTC	CASSPSGNAYEQYF
TRBJ1-4	TRBV5-1	TRBD1	.	TGCGCCAGCAGCCTGACAGGGGGCGGCAGGGAAAAACTGTTTTTT	CASSLTGGGREKLFF
TRBJ2-4	TRBV20-1	TRBD1	.	TGCAGTGCTAGAGACCCCGGGACAGGACCCAAAAACATTCAGTACTTC	CSARDPGTGPKNIQYF
TRBJ2-5	TRBV3-1	.	few	TGTGCCAGCAGCCTAGGGGTAGGCGGGATGGGGGAGACCCAGTACTTC	CASSLGVGGMGETQYF
TRBJ2-1	TRBV11-3	TRBD2	.	TGTGCCAGCAGCCCTGGGACTAGCGGGAGTGGGTACAATGAGCAGTTCTTC	CASSPGTSGSGYNEQFF
TRBJ2-7	TRBV20-1	.	many	TGCAGTGCTAAGCTAGAACTCTACGAGCAGTACTTC	CSAKLELYEQYF
TRBJ2-5	TRBV29-1	TRBD1	few	TGCAGCACCTGGACAGGGCCAGAGACCCAGTACTTC	CSTWTGPETQYF
TRBJ1-1	TRBV3-1	.	.	TGTGCCAGCAGCCAAGCTAGGAATGAAGCTTTCTTT	CASSQARNEAFF
TRBJ2-1	TRBV5-5	TRBD2	.	TGTGCCAGCAGCGCGGGGCGGGAGGGACATGAGCAGTTCTTC	CASSAGREGHEQFF
TRBJ1-2	TRBV6-6	.	many	TGTGCCAGCAGTTACTCTTATGGCTACACCTTC	CASSYSYGYTF
TRBJ2-3	TRBV12-3/TRBV12-4	.	.	TGTGCCAGCAGTTTTGGGGACGGAGCCACAGATACGCAGTATTTT	CASSFGDGATDTQYF
TRBJ2-3	TRBV4-1	TRBD2	few	TGCGCCAGCAGCGCCCCGGGACTAGCGGGCCCAAGCACAGATACGCAGTATTTT	CASSAPGLAGPSTDTQYF
TRBJ2-7	TRBV28	.	few	TGTGCCAGCCGAGGTACCTTCGAGCAGTACTTC	CASRGTFEQYF
TRBJ2-5	TRBV27	.	few	TGTGCCAGCAGCCCAGGTGGGTGGGAGACCCAGTACTTC	CASSPGGWETQYF
TRBJ2-1	TRBV3-1	TRBD2	.	TGTGCCAGCAGCCAAGAGGGAGGGGTTGCGGGGGGATACAATGAGCAGTTCTTC	CASSQEGGVAGGYNEQFF
TRBJ1-2	TRBV5-1	.	.	TGCGCCAGCAGCTGGGGCGACGGACGGGCCCAGGGCCACACCTTC	CASSWGDGRAQGHTF
TRBJ1-2	TRBV12-3/TRBV12-4	TRBD1	few	TGTGCCAGCAGTCCTGACAGGGTAATGCTCTATGGCTACACCTTC	CASSPDRVMLYGYTF
TRBJ2-7	TRBV19	TRBD2	few	TGTGCCAGTAGTAGTACGGGAGGCGGCTACGAGCAGTACTTC	CASSSTGGGYEQYF
TRBJ2-1	TRBV12-5	.	few	TGTGCTAGTGGTCCCGGGGGCTACAATGAGCAGTTCTTC	CASGPGGYNEQFF
TRBJ2-3	TRBV20-1	TRBD2	.	TGCAGTGCTCCCGAAATAGCGGGGGGCACAGATACGCAGTATTTT	CSAPEIAGGTDTQYF
TRBJ1-1	TRBV12-3/TRBV12-4	TRBD1	few	TGTGCCAGCAGTTCAAACAGGGGGGGTTGGGCCACTGAAGCTTTCTTT	CASSSNRGGWATEAFF
TRBJ2-7	TRBV28	.	.	TGTGCCGGCAGTCGGACTGTCTACGAGCAGTACTTC	CAGSRTVYEQYF
TRBJ1-4	TRBV29-1	TRBD1	few	TGCAGCGTTCGAGGGGGGGACAGGGCTAATGAAAAACTGTTTTTT	CSVRGGDRANEKLFF
TRBJ1-1	TRBV5-1	TRBD1	.	TGCGCCAGCAGCGCGGACAGGAGGAACACTGAAGCTTTCTTT	CASSADRRNTEAFF
TRBJ2-6	TRBV6-5	.	.	TGTGCCAGCAGTAGATCTATTACGGGGGCCAACGTCCTGACTTTC	CASSRSITGANVLTF
TRBJ1-4	TRBV18	.	.	TGTGCCAGCTCACCGGAAACTCCCTCATCGGCAACTAATGAAAAACTGTTTTTT	CASSPETPSSATNEKLFF